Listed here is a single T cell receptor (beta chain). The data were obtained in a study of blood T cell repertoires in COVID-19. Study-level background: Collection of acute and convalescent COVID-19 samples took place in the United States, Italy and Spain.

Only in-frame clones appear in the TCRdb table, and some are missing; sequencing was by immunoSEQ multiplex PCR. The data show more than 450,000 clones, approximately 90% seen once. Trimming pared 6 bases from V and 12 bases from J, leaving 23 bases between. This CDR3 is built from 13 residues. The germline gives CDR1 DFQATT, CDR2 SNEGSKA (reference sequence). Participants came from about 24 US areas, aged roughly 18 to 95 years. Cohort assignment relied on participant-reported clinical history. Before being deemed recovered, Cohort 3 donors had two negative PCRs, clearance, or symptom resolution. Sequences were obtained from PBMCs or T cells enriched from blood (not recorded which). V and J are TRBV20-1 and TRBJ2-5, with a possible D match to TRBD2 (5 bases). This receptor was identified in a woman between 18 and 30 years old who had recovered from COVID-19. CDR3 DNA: TGCAGTGCGAGTGGTTTAGGAGGTCTAATGAAGTACTTC. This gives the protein CSASGLGGLMKYF.